Listed here are 18 T cell receptor beta chains from one sample, sequenced in a study of tumor-infiltrating lymphocytes in primary liver carcinoma. Each 20-30 mg portion of unsorted bulk tissue served as the source for co-extraction of RNA and DNA. Reverse transcription of approximately 500 ng total RNA with a constant-region primer produced TCR beta cDNA. Libraries of TCR beta came from three nested multiplex PCR rounds with slightly modified ARM-PCR. A C-beta reverse primer and TRBV1-TRBV30 forward primers served in each of the first two PCR rounds, at roughly 10 cycles apiece. TCRdb re-called the multiplex PCR reads with MiXCR, one entry per CDR3 protein. The profile shows around 88,000 distinct CDR3 sequences, 68% of them singletons. Source material: tumor-adjacent normal liver tissue. The receptors derive from a man aged 40-55 years with primary liver carcinoma and hepatitis B virus infection.

A word on this clonotype: At one boundary the junction diverges from the germline segment, which might be a read error. The gene calls are TRBV13 and TRBJ1-1; D is perhaps TRBD1 (5 bases). Germline CDR1 PRHDT, CDR2 FYEKMQ (reference sequence). The CDR3 spans 14 residues. The CDR3 DNA reads TGTGCCAGCAGCTCCGGACATGCGAACATTGAAGCTTTCTTT. Protein sequence: CASSSGHANIEAFF. Using reference TRBV13 and TRBJ1-1 for the parts outside the CDR3, the full variable domain is AAGVIQSPRHLIKEKRETATLKCYPIPRHDTVYWYQQGPGQDPQFLISFYEKMQSDKGSIPDRFSAQQFSDYHSELNMSSLELGDSALYFCASSSGHANIEAFFGQGTRLTVV.

This clonotype was seen just once. V usage is TRBV11-2 and J usage is TRBJ2-5, with D hard to call. The CDR3 extends over 16 amino acids. Germline CDR1 and CDR2: SGHAT and FQNNGV. Trimming pared 1 base from V and 2 bases from J, leaving 14 bases between. CDR3 loop: CASSLVPTSGQETQYF. The CDR3 region has the DNA TGTGCCAGCAGCTTAGTCCCGACCAGTGGGCAAGAGACCCAGTACTTC.

This clonotype was counted many times. The chain couples TRBV30 to TRBJ2-7; 9 bases match TRBD1. The CDR3 covers 13 residues. The V segment lost 1 base and the J segment 4 bases; nucleotides outside the gene matches: 2. The germline CDR1 and CDR2 sequences are GTSNPN and SVGIG (reference sequence). The CDR3 DNA reads TGTGCCTGGAGTGCGACAGGGGGGTACGAGCAGTACTTC. It codes for CAWSATGGYEQYF.

A word on this clonotype: One end of the junction does not line up with germline, which may come from a read error. The gene calls are TRBV7-9 and TRBJ1-4, with D uncertain. The CDR3 length is 12 residues. Per germline, CDR1 SEHNR and CDR2 FQNEAQ (reference sequence). CDR3 DNA: TGTGCCAGCAGCGTCAATGATGAAAAACTATTTTTT. The encoded protein is CASSVNDEKLFF.

There are many counts of this clonotype. CDR3 DNA sequence: TGTGCCAGCAGTGAAAGGTACGCAGATGGCTACACCTTC. Translating gives CASSERYADGYTF. This chain links TRBV6-1 with TRBJ1-2; D not resolved. The germline V gene encodes CDR1 MNHNS and CDR2 SASEGT. This CDR3 contains 13 residues. V was clipped by 2 bases and J by 6 bases, with 10 bases between them.

On this clonotype itself: The final CDR3 position lacks the conserved phenylalanine or tryptophan, pointing to a likely read error. The limits of the CDR3 on the DNA are not certain, so only TCRdb's listed CDR3 is given. The genes are TRBV7-3 and TRBJ2-7; the table gives TRBD1 as D, unverified against the DNA. The CDR3 has 11 amino acids, counting both end residues. Germline assignment: CDR1 SGHTA and CDR2 FQGTGA. The CDR3 is CLRDRDEEQYS.

The chain joins TRBV12-3 or TRBV12-4 to TRBJ1-1; D is undetermined. The CDR3 sequence is 13 residues long. V gave up 5 bases and J gave up 8 bases, with 15 bases separating them. The CDR3 protein is CASSPLSLGEAFF. The CDR3, as DNA: TGTGCCAGCAGTCCATTAAGCCTAGGGGAAGCTTTCTTT.

In the case of this clonotype: One junction end disagrees with the germline gene, perhaps due to a read error. This rearrangement joins TRBV11-2 to TRBJ2-2, with D possibly TRBD2 on 6 matching bases. CDR1 and CDR2 (germline): SGHAT, FQNNGV. The CDR3 sequence is 14 residues long. The CDR3 DNA reads TGTGCTAGCAGCACAGACTTGAACGGCGGGGTGCTGTTTTTT. The encoded protein is CASSTDLNGGVLFF.

Of note for this clonotype: An end of the junction differs from the germline gene, which may be a read error. This chain uses TRBV11-2 with TRBJ2-2; the match to TRBD1 covers 11 bases. The germline V gene has CDR1 SGHAT and CDR2 FQNNGV. The CDR3 length is 18 residues. The DNA for the CDR3 is TGTGCCAGCAGCCCGAGGACAGGGGGCCCCTCCACCGCCGGGGAGATGTTTTTT. Translation: CASSPRTGGPSTAGEMFF.

A remark on this clonotype: The junction does not match germline at one end; this may be a read error. CDR3 DNA sequence: TGTGTCAGCAGTCCCGGGACTCAGGATGAGCAGTTCTTC. Translated, it gives CVSSPGTQDEQFF. V and J are TRBV14 and TRBJ2-1; TRBD2 might be the D (6 bases). Germline V gives CDR1 SGHDN, CDR2 FVKESK. The CDR3 loop spans 13 amino acids.

This clonotype appeared once. The CDR3 nucleotides are TGCAGTCCTATCCCCGGGACTAGCGGCACAGATACGCAGTATTTT. It is translated as CSPIPGTSGTDTQYF. The V gene is TRBV20-1, the J gene TRBJ2-3; TRBD2 agrees at 10 bases. The length of the CDR3 is 15 residues. Germline V gene sequence: CDR1 DFQATT, CDR2 SNEGSKA (reference sequence). V lost 8 bases and J lost 1; bases outside the gene matches: 9.

This clonotype was found a few times. The rearrangement uses TRBV30 and TRBJ2-7; 11 positions agree with TRBD2. This CDR3 spans 13 amino acids. Germline trimming cut 4 bases from V and 3 bases from J; bases unmatched to any gene: 2. Germline CDR1 reads GTSNPN; CDR2 reads SVGIG (reference sequence). The CDR3 sequence: CAWTGTSGYEQYF. The CDR3 region has the DNA TGTGCCTGGACCGGGACTAGCGGCTACGAGCAGTACTTC.

Comment on this clonotype: The final CDR3 position lacks the conserved phenylalanine or tryptophan, pointing to a likely read error. This chain links TRBV4-1 with TRBJ2-7; TRBD1 agrees at 12 bases. Per the germline V gene, CDR1 is MGHRA and CDR2 is YSYEKL. Trimming at V came to 0 bases and at J to 3 bases, leaving 6 bases not matched to a gene. There are 17 residues in the CDR3. The chain's CDR3 is CASSQDPGQGADYEQYL. The CDR3, as DNA: TGCGCCAGCAGCCAAGACCCGGGACAGGGGGCCGACTACGAGCAGTACCTC.

This clonotype was observed a single time. The chain carries TRBV11-2 and TRBJ2-1; D is unclear. V lost 5 bases, J lost 9 bases, and 14 bases lay in between. The CDR3 runs 13 residues. Germline CDR1 is SGHAT and CDR2 is FQNNGV. The CDR3: CASSPQVGCEQFF. The CDR3 DNA reads as TGTGCCAGCAGCCCCCAGGTTGGGTGTGAGCAGTTCTTC.

The chain couples TRBV20-1 to TRBJ2-3; no clear D gene. Trimming took off 6 bases at V and 3 bases at J, with 10 bases between the two ends. The CDR3 sequence is 12 residues long. CDR1 and CDR2 from the germline V gene are DFQATT and SNEGSKA (reference sequence). CDR3 loop: CSATFGTDTQYF. The CDR3 DNA reads TGCAGTGCAACATTCGGTACAGATACGCAGTATTTT.

The V and J genes are TRBV6-5 and TRBJ2-1; possible D gene TRBD1, 6 bases. The CDR3 is 15 amino acids. V was clipped by 10 bases and J by 9 bases, with 25 bases between them. From germline, CDR1 is MNHEY and CDR2 SVGAGI. In DNA, the CDR3 is TGTGCCAACAGGGAATATAGTAGCTCCTATAGTGAGCAGTTCTTC. It specifies CANREYSSSYSEQFF.

About this clonotype itself: An end of the junction does not agree with germline; a read error may underlie this. This chain uses TRBV11-2 with TRBJ2-3; D remains unclear. The CDR3 has 12 residues. From germline, CDR1 is SGHAT and CDR2 FQNNGV. CDR3 sequence (DNA): TGTGCCAGCAGCATAGACACAGATACGCAGTATTTC. It specifies CASSIDTDTQYF.

The sample holds one count of this clonotype. One end of the junction fails to match germline, which may point to a read error. The chain carries TRBV6-5 and TRBJ2-1; D unresolved. CDR1 and CDR2 (germline): MNHEY, SVGAGI. The CDR3 length is 15 residues. CDR3 region: CVSSYAAVLYNDQFF. Here the CDR3 DNA reads TGTGTCAGCAGTTACGCTGCGGTACTGTACAATGACCAGTTCTTC.